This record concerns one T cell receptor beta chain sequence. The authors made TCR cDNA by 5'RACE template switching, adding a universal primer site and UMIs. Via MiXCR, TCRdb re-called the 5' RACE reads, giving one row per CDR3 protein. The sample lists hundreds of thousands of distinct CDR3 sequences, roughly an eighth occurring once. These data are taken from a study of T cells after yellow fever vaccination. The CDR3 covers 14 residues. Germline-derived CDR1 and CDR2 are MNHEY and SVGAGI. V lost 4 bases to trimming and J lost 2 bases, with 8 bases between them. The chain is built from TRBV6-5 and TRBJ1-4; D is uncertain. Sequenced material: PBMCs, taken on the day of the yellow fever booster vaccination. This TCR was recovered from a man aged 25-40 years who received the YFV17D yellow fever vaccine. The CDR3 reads CASSSVGTNEKLFF. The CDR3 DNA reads TGTGCCAGCAGTTCGGTGGGCACTAATGAAAAACTGTTTTTT.